This T cell receptor beta chain was identified in a study of graft-versus-host responses after intestinal transplantation. Across the study: Recipients had multivisceral, liver-intestinal, or isolated intestinal transplants. Anti-thymocyte globulin induction preceded two to four years of tacrolimus and steroid maintenance in all recipients. Study-wide results and caveats: In recipient marrow, GvH clones were found, and some appeared first in ileum or blood.

Profiled with immunoSEQ multiplex PCR; TCRdb holds only in-frame clones, not every one. The sample contains over 120,000 clones, around 90% of which appear only once. The count of this clone is one. Its antigen is not identified. The CDR3 runs 13 residues. With 2 bases removed from V and 8 bases from J, the gap between germline ends came to 10 bases. Germline V lookup: CDR1 MNHEY, CDR2 SVGAGI. This clonotype was sampled from a human donor who received an intestinal transplant. Specimen: unstimulated CD4+ T cells sorted from spleen or lymph node cells, collected before intestinal transplant. The rearrangement links TRBV6-5 to TRBJ2-1, with D hard to call. The CDR3 bases are TGTGCCAGCAGTTACGGTCTCGTCCATGAGCAGTTCTTC. Protein sequence: CASSYGLVHEQFF.